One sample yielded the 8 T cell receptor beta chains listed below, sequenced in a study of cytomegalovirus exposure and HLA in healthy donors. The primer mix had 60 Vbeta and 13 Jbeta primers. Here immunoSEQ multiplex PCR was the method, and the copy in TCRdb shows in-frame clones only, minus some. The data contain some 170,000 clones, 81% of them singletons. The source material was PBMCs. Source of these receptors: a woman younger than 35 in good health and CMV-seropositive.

The CDR3 loop is CASSLGPTNEKLFF. For the CDR3, the DNA is TGCGCCAGCAGCTTGGGGCCTACTAATGAAAAACTGTTTTTT. The chain carries TRBV5-1 and TRBJ1-4; D not resolved. The CDR3 consists of 14 residues. The V end was cut by 0 bases, the J end by 2 bases, with 5 bases between. Per germline, CDR1 SGHRS and CDR2 YFSETQ.

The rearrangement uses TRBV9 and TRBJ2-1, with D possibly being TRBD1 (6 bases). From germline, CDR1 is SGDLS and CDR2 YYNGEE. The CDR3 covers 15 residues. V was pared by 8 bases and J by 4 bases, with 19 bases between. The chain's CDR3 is CASKASGAGYNEQFF. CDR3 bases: TGTGCCAGTAAAGCGTCAGGGGCAGGGTACAATGAGCAGTTCTTC.

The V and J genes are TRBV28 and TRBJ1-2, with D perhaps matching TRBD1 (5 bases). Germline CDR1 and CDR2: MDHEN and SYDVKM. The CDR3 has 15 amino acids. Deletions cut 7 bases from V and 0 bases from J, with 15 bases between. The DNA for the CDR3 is TGTGCCAGCATCCCATCGGGGGACGCTAACTATGGCTACACCTTC. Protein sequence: CASIPSGDANYGYTF.

CDR3 residues: CASSSRGIVEAFF. CDR3 in DNA: TGTGCCAGCAGCTCCCGGGGTATAGTTGAAGCTTTCTTT. V and J are TRBV7-6 and TRBJ1-1; D remains ambiguous. CDR3 size: 13 residues. Germline CDR1 and CDR2: SGHVS and FNYEAQ. V lost 4 bases to trimming and J lost 7 bases, with 13 bases between them.

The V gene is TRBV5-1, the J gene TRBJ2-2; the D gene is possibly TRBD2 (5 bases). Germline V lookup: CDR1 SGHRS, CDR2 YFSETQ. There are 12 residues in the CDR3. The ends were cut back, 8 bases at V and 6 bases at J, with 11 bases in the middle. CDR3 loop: CASQAEAGELFF. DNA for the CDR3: TGCGCCAGTCAGGCGGAGGCCGGGGAGCTGTTTTTT.

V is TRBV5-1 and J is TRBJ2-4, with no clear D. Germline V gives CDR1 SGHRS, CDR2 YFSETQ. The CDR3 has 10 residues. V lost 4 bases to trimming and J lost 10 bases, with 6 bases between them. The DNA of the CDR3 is TGCGCCAGCAGCCCCCTGATTCAGTACTTC. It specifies CASSPLIQYF.

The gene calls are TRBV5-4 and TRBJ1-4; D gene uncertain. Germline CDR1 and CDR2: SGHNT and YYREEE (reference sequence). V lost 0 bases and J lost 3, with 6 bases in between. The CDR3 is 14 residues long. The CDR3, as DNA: TGTGCCAGCAGCTTGGGAGGTTCTAATGAAAAACTGTTTTTT. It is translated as CASSLGGSNEKLFF.

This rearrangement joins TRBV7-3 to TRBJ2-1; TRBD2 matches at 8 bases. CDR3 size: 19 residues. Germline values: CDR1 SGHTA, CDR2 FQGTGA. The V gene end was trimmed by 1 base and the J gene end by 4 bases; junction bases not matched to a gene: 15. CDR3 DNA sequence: TGTGCCAGCAGCTTAAGGGGTCGTCTGGCGGGGGGTGGGTACAATGAGCAGTTCTTC. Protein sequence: CASSLRGRLAGGGYNEQFF.